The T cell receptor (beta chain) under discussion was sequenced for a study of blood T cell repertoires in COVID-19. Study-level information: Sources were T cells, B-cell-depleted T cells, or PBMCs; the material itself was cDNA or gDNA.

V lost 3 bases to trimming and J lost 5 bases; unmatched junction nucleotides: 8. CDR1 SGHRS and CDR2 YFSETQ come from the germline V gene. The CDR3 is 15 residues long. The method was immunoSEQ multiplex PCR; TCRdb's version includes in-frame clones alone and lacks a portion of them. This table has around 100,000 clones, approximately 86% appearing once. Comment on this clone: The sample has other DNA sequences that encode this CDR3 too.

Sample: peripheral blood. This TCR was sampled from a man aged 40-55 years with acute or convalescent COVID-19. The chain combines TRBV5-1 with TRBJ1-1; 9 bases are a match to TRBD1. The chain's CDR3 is CASSWGQGLETEAFF. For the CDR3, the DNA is TGCGCCAGCAGCTGGGGACAGGGTTTGGAGACTGAAGCTTTCTTT.